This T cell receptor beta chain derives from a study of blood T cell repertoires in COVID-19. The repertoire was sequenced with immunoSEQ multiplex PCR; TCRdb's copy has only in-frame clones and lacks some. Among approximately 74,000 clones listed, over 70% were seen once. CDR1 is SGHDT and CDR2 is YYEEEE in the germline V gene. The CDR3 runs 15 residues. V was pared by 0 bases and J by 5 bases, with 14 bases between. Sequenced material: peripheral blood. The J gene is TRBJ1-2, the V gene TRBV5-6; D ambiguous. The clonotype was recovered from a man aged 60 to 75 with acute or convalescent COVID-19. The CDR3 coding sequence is TGTGCCAGCAGCTTGGGGGTAGGCGTCAGGTATGGCTACACCTTC. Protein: CASSLGVGVRYGYTF.